What follows is one TCR beta chain and its context. Its antigen is currently unknown. Just one base apart from a much larger clone, this may be a read error. The authors ran a second PCR of about 6 to 11 cycles using a sample-barcoded 5' primer and a J-beta primer mix. The template-switch adaptor was a 5' adaptor with 12 random nucleotides. It tagged each cDNA molecule. One entry per CDR3 protein results from TCRdb running MiXCR on the 5' RACE reads. The data show approximately 1.5 million distinct CDR3 sequences, less than 45% seen once. This sample is part of a study of blood T cells in healthy people across ages. The CDR3 extends over 12 amino acids. Germline V CDR1 and CDR2: ENHRY, SYGVKD. Trimming stripped 4 bases from V and 7 bases from J, with 11 bases between. Study-wide results and limits: Roughly linearly, TCR beta diversity per million T cells fell as age increased.

The sequencing sample was made of blood. This clonotype was sampled from a woman under 30 in good health. The rearrangement uses TRBV10-3 and TRBJ2-7; possible D gene TRBD1, 5 bases. CDR3 protein: CAISGVDNEQYF. In DNA, the CDR3 is TGTGCCATCAGTGGGGTGGACAATGAGCAGTACTTC.